This is a list of T cell receptor beta chains from one sample in a study of early T cells in non-severe SARS-CoV-2 infection. TCRdb re-derived calls from the 5' RACE reads in MiXCR, one entry per CDR3 protein. The sample contains roughly 58,000 distinct CDR3 sequences, roughly 11% of which appear only once. The sample was whole blood. The receptor set was obtained from an adult who was a healthcare worker with PCR-confirmed SARS-CoV-2 infection or an uninfected control (not recorded which). Both conserved end residues are part of each CDR3. Fields, in order: clone size, D gene, J gene, V gene, CDR3 DNA, CDR3 protein. D genes are given only for firm matches. Rows may omit the clone size; those that give it use once, few, many or a size class.

clone size: many
D gene: -
J gene: TRBJ2-3
V gene: TRBV10-3
CDR3 DNA: TGTGCCATCAGGAGGGACACTTCCACAGATACGCAGTATTTT
CDR3 protein: CAIRRDTSTDTQYF

clone size: few
D gene: -
J gene: TRBJ2-5
V gene: TRBV11-2
CDR3 DNA: TGTGCCAGCAGCTTACCAGGGGAAGAGACCCAGTACTTC
CDR3 protein: CASSLPGEETQYF

clone size: -
D gene: -
J gene: TRBJ2-2
V gene: TRBV20-1
CDR3 DNA: TGCAGTGCTATGAATGCCGGGGAGCTGTTTTTT
CDR3 protein: CSAMNAGELFF

clone size: many
D gene: -
J gene: TRBJ2-7
V gene: TRBV28
CDR3 DNA: TGTGCCAGCAGTTTAGCCTACGAGCAGTACTTC
CDR3 protein: CASSLAYEQYF

clone size: many
D gene: TRBD2
J gene: TRBJ2-7
V gene: TRBV18
CDR3 DNA: TGTGCCAGCTCACCTATTAGCGGGGTTTCCTCCTACGAGCAGTACTTC
CDR3 protein: CASSPISGVSSYEQYF

clone size: few
D gene: -
J gene: TRBJ1-1
V gene: TRBV12-3/TRBV12-4
CDR3 DNA: TGTGCCAGCAGCCCACCCCGACAGGAAGCTTTCTTT
CDR3 protein: CASSPPRQEAFF

clone size: few
D gene: -
J gene: TRBJ1-1
V gene: TRBV11-2
CDR3 DNA: TGTGCCAGCAGCTTTCAGGGAGACACTGAAGTTTTCTTT
CDR3 protein: CASSFQGDTEVFF

clone size: few
D gene: -
J gene: TRBJ1-2
V gene: TRBV28
CDR3 DNA: TGTGCCAGCACCCTAACAGGGACGTTCGGCTACACCTTC
CDR3 protein: CASTLTGTFGYTF

clone size: few
D gene: -
J gene: TRBJ2-3
V gene: TRBV11-1
CDR3 DNA: TGTGCCAGCAGATTCGGACCAACTAGCACAGATACGCAGTATTTT
CDR3 protein: CASRFGPTSTDTQYF

clone size: many
D gene: TRBD1
J gene: TRBJ2-7
V gene: TRBV20-1
CDR3 DNA: TGCAGTGCGCGGCCGGGACAGGGTTCCTACGAGCAGTACTTC
CDR3 protein: CSARPGQGSYEQYF

clone size: -
D gene: -
J gene: TRBJ2-3
V gene: TRBV7-2
CDR3 DNA: TGTGCCAGCAGCTTAGGGACGACCAATACGCAGTATTTT
CDR3 protein: CASSLGTTNTQYF

clone size: -
D gene: TRBD2
J gene: TRBJ2-7
V gene: TRBV5-4
CDR3 DNA: TGTGCCAGCAGCTCTACTAGCGGGGGCTTTACCTACGAGCAGTACTTC
CDR3 protein: CASSSTSGGFTYEQYF

clone size: -
D gene: -
J gene: TRBJ2-1
V gene: TRBV4-1
CDR3 DNA: TGCGCCAGCAGCGATTATTTTGGGCAGGGAACTTACAATGAGCAGTTCTTC
CDR3 protein: CASSDYFGQGTYNEQFF

clone size: -
D gene: -
J gene: TRBJ1-5
V gene: TRBV6-6
CDR3 DNA: TGTGCCAGCAGAGACGCGGGGGATAGCAATCAGCCCCAGCATTTT
CDR3 protein: CASRDAGDSNQPQHF

clone size: few
D gene: TRBD2
J gene: TRBJ2-3
V gene: TRBV29-1
CDR3 DNA: TGCAGCGCCGGGGGACTAGCGGGAGATACGCAGTATTTT
CDR3 protein: CSAGGLAGDTQYF

clone size: -
D gene: -
J gene: TRBJ2-7
V gene: TRBV20-1
CDR3 DNA: TGCAGTGCTAGCCCAGGGCGCCACGAGCAGCACTTC
CDR3 protein: CSASPGRHEQHF

clone size: -
D gene: -
J gene: TRBJ2-5
V gene: TRBV20-1
CDR3 DNA: TGCAGTGCTCGACAGCCTCAAGAGACCCAGTACTTC
CDR3 protein: CSARQPQETQYF

clone size: few
D gene: TRBD2
J gene: TRBJ2-5
V gene: TRBV27
CDR3 DNA: TGTGCCAGCAGTCCGATGGGACTACCAGAGACCCAGTACTTC
CDR3 protein: CASSPMGLPETQYF

clone size: -
D gene: -
J gene: TRBJ1-1
V gene: TRBV6-1
CDR3 DNA: TGTGCCAGCCTAGAGCGGGGCAACACTGAAGCTTTCTTT
CDR3 protein: CASLERGNTEAFF

clone size: -
D gene: -
J gene: TRBJ1-1
V gene: TRBV28
CDR3 DNA: TGTGCCAGCAGTTTGGGGGCAGGGATGAACACTGAAGCTTTCTTT
CDR3 protein: CASSLGAGMNTEAFF

clone size: few
D gene: TRBD1
J gene: TRBJ1-5
V gene: TRBV19
CDR3 DNA: TGTGCCAGTAGTATCTCCAGGGGGGAAAAGGCCCAGCATTTT
CDR3 protein: CASSISRGEKAQHF

clone size: many
D gene: TRBD2
J gene: TRBJ2-5
V gene: TRBV6-6
CDR3 DNA: TGTGCCAGCAGTCACTTTAATCGCGGGAGCGCGGAAGAGACCCAGTACTTC
CDR3 protein: CASSHFNRGSAEETQYF

clone size: -
D gene: -
J gene: TRBJ1-5
V gene: TRBV10-2
CDR3 DNA: TGCGCCAGCAGTGAGAGGGGACCCAATCAGCCCCAGCATTTT
CDR3 protein: CASSERGPNQPQHF

clone size: many
D gene: -
J gene: TRBJ2-5
V gene: TRBV6-6
CDR3 DNA: TGTGCCAGCAGTTTCACCGCGGCCCCGGTTGAGGAGACCCAGTACTTC
CDR3 protein: CASSFTAAPVEETQYF

clone size: many
D gene: -
J gene: TRBJ2-3
V gene: TRBV6-5
CDR3 DNA: TGTGCCAGCAGTTACTCGCAGGGGGGAGTCACAGATACGCAGTATTTT
CDR3 protein: CASSYSQGGVTDTQYF

clone size: many
D gene: -
J gene: TRBJ2-2
V gene: TRBV7-8
CDR3 DNA: TGTGCCAGCAGCTTACAGGGGTTCGGGGAGCTGTTTTTT
CDR3 protein: CASSLQGFGELFF

clone size: many
D gene: -
J gene: TRBJ2-5
V gene: TRBV2
CDR3 DNA: TGTGCCACGTCGTACCAAGAGACCCAGTACTTC
CDR3 protein: CATSYQETQYF

clone size: many
D gene: -
J gene: TRBJ2-3
V gene: TRBV24-1
CDR3 DNA: TGTGCCACCAGTGATTTGGAGGGACACAAAACAGATACGCAGTATTTT
CDR3 protein: CATSDLEGHKTDTQYF

clone size: few
D gene: -
J gene: TRBJ2-3
V gene: TRBV28
CDR3 DNA: TGTGCCAGCAGCTCCCGCGAGCGGCCAGATACGCAGTATTTT
CDR3 protein: CASSSRERPDTQYF

clone size: many
D gene: TRBD1
J gene: TRBJ1-1
V gene: TRBV20-1
CDR3 DNA: TGCAGTGCCAAAAGTTTCCGGGACAGGGTCACTGAAGCTTTCTTT
CDR3 protein: CSAKSFRDRVTEAFF

clone size: -
D gene: -
J gene: TRBJ2-7
V gene: TRBV21-1
CDR3 DNA: TGTGCCAGCAGCGTACCGGCGCCGTACTTC
CDR3 protein: CASSVPAPYF

clone size: -
D gene: -
J gene: TRBJ2-7
V gene: TRBV4-1
CDR3 DNA: TGCGCCAGCAGCCACGGAAGCTCCTACGAGCAGTACTTC
CDR3 protein: CASSHGSSYEQYF

clone size: few
D gene: -
J gene: TRBJ1-1
V gene: TRBV5-1
CDR3 DNA: TGCGCCAGCAGCTTGGGTCGACAGCCCAAGGGGAGTGAAGCTTTCTTT
CDR3 protein: CASSLGRQPKGSEAFF

clone size: few
D gene: TRBD1
J gene: TRBJ2-1
V gene: TRBV20-1
CDR3 DNA: TGCAGTGCCCCCAGGGGGCGATTCAATGAGCAGTTCTTC
CDR3 protein: CSAPRGRFNEQFF

clone size: many
D gene: -
J gene: TRBJ2-3
V gene: TRBV29-1
CDR3 DNA: TGCAGCGTTGAGGCAAGTGTGACAGATACGCAGTATTTT
CDR3 protein: CSVEASVTDTQYF

clone size: many
D gene: -
J gene: TRBJ2-6
V gene: TRBV3-1
CDR3 DNA: TGTGCCAGCAGCCAGATGGCTGGGACTGGGGCCAACGTCCTGACTTTC
CDR3 protein: CASSQMAGTGANVLTF

clone size: once
D gene: -
J gene: TRBJ2-3
V gene: TRBV5-1
CDR3 DNA: TGCGCCAGCAGCTTGAGGAGCGGGCCAGATACGCAGTATTTT
CDR3 protein: CASSLRSGPDTQYF

clone size: -
D gene: TRBD2
J gene: TRBJ2-7
V gene: TRBV7-9
CDR3 DNA: TGTGCCAGCAGCTTAATAGATACTAGCGGGAGTGCCTACGAGCAGTACTTC
CDR3 protein: CASSLIDTSGSAYEQYF

clone size: many
D gene: -
J gene: TRBJ2-3
V gene: TRBV28
CDR3 DNA: TGTGCCAGCTCTGGGGGAAGCACAGATACGCAGTATTTT
CDR3 protein: CASSGGSTDTQYF

clone size: -
D gene: TRBD2
J gene: TRBJ2-1
V gene: TRBV2
CDR3 DNA: TGTGCCAGCAGTGCCGAACTAGCGGGGTACAATGAGCAGTTCTTC
CDR3 protein: CASSAELAGYNEQFF

clone size: -
D gene: TRBD1
J gene: TRBJ1-1
V gene: TRBV30
CDR3 DNA: TGTGCCTGGACTGGACAGGGAGGAACAAAAGCTTTCTTT
CDR3 protein: CAWTGQGGTKAFF

clone size: -
D gene: -
J gene: TRBJ1-1
V gene: TRBV2
CDR3 DNA: TGTGCCAGCATGGGACGCATGAACACTGAAGCTTTCTTT
CDR3 protein: CASMGRMNTEAFF

clone size: many
D gene: -
J gene: TRBJ2-3
V gene: TRBV12-3/TRBV12-4
CDR3 DNA: TGTGCCAGCAGTTTAGGACGGTCTAGCACAGATACGCAGTATTTT
CDR3 protein: CASSLGRSSTDTQYF

clone size: few
D gene: -
J gene: TRBJ2-7
V gene: TRBV29-1
CDR3 DNA: TGCAGCGTTGCAGGTCCCAACTCCTACGAGCAGTACTTC
CDR3 protein: CSVAGPNSYEQYF

clone size: few
D gene: -
J gene: TRBJ1-2
V gene: TRBV4-1
CDR3 DNA: TGCGCCAGCAGCCAAGTTCAGAATGAGTATGGCTACACCTTC
CDR3 protein: CASSQVQNEYGYTF

clone size: few
D gene: -
J gene: TRBJ1-4
V gene: TRBV4-1
CDR3 DNA: TGCGCCAGCAGCCAGAAGACACCAACTAATGAAAAACTGTTTTTT
CDR3 protein: CASSQKTPTNEKLFF

clone size: few
D gene: -
J gene: TRBJ2-7
V gene: TRBV6-1
CDR3 DNA: TGTGCCAGCAGTTCCCGGGACGCCTATCTAGAGCAGTACTTC
CDR3 protein: CASSSRDAYLEQYF

clone size: few
D gene: TRBD2
J gene: TRBJ2-1
V gene: TRBV12-5
CDR3 DNA: TGTGCTAGTGGTTTGGTAATCGTTGCGGGAGGTAGTTACAATGAGCAGTTCTTC
CDR3 protein: CASGLVIVAGGSYNEQFF

clone size: few
D gene: -
J gene: TRBJ1-1
V gene: TRBV5-6
CDR3 DNA: TGTGCCAGCAGATCAGCCCCGGTTTTAGGTGAGGACACTGAAGCTTTCTTT
CDR3 protein: CASRSAPVLGEDTEAFF

clone size: -
D gene: -
J gene: TRBJ2-3
V gene: TRBV7-3
CDR3 DNA: TGTGCCAGCAGCCCTGACGGACGCACAGATACGCAGTATTTT
CDR3 protein: CASSPDGRTDTQYF